The sample holds a few counts of the clone carrying this T cell receptor (beta chain). The data are from a study of T-cell reconstitution after alpha-beta-depleted transplantation in children. Trimming took off 5 bases at V and 5 bases at J, with 15 bases between the two ends. CDR1 and CDR2 from the germline V gene are DFQATT and SNEGSKA (reference sequence). CDR3 length: 14 residues. It was with unique molecular identifiers that the TCRbeta library was prepared. TCRdb re-analysed the PCR reads in MiXCR, keeping a single row per CDR3 protein. The table has hundreds of thousands of distinct CDR3 sequences, approximately 15% seen once.

This TCR came from a human donor who donated a stem cell graft to a child with acute myeloid leukemia. Specimen: PBMCs from the stem cell graft donor, collected from the stem cell graft. V gene TRBV20-1 combines with J gene TRBJ2-2; D is unclear. In DNA, the CDR3 is TGCAGTGCTCCTCTCCACCCCCTAACCGGGGAGCTGTTTTTT. It is translated as CSAPLHPLTGELFF.